This T cell receptor (beta chain) appears in the sequencing data of a study of vaccination effects on CD4 cells after COVID-19. This clone was counted only a few times. Its target is unknown. The CDR3 covers 18 residues. The V and J ends lost 6 bases and 0 bases, in that order; junction bases with no gene match: 12. The germline gives CDR1 LGHDT, CDR2 YNNKEL (reference sequence). The culture ran for approximately 11 days before CD4+ T cells were isolated. TCRdb's table, derived via immunoSEQ multiplex PCR, lists solely in-frame clones and lacks some. This table has roughly 40,000 clones, about two thirds appearing once.

The source was CD4+ T cells from PBMCs cultured without peptide, collected before COVID-19 vaccination. The origin of this receptor is a human donor who received a COVID-19 vaccine. The chain joins TRBV3-1 (or the pseudogene TRBV3-2) to TRBJ1-3; 9 bases map to TRBD1. CDR3 DNA: TGTGCCAGCAGGCAACGCCCGGGACAGGGAAGCTCTGGAAACACCATATATTTT. Translated: CASRQRPGQGSSGNTIYF.